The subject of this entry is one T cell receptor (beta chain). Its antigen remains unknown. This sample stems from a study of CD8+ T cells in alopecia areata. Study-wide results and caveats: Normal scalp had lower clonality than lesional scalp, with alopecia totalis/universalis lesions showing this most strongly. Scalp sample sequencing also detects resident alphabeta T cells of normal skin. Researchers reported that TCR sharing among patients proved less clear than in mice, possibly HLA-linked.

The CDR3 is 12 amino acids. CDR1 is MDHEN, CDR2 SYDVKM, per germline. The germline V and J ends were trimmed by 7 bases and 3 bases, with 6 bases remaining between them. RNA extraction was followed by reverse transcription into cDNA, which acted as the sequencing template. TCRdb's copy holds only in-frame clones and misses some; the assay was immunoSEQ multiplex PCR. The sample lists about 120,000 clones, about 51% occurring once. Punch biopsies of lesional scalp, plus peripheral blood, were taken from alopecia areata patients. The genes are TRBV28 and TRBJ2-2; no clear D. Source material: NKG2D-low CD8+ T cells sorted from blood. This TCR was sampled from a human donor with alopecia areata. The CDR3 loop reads CASKFYTGELFF. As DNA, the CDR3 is TGTGCCAGCAAGTTTTACACCGGGGAGCTGTTTTTT.